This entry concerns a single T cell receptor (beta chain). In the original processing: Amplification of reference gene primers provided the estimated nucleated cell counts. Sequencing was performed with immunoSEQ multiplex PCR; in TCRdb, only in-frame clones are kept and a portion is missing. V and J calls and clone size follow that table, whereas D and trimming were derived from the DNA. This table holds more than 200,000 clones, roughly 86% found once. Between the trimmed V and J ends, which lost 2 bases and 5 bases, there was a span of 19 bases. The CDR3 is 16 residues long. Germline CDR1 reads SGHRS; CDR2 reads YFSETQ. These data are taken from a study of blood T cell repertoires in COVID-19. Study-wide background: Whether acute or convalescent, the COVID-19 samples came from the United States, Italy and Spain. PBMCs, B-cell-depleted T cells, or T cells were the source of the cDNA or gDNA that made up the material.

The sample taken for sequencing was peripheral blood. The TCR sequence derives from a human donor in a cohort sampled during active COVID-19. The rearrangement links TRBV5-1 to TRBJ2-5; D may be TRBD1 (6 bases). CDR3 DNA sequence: TGCGCCAGCAGCTTCCCCGGGACAAGGACGGGGGAGACCCAGTACTTC. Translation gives CASSFPGTRTGETQYF.